The clone carrying this TCR beta chain was detected only once. The data were taken from a study of shared clonotypes between healthy human individuals. Data came from immunoSEQ multiplex PCR; TCRdb stores just in-frame clones and leaves some out. Counted here are about 680,000 clones, approximately 79% occurring once; the ten biggest clones make up under 2%. What was sequenced was memory CD4+ T cells sorted from blood. Regarding subset: CD45RA-negative fraction. This clonotype originated in a woman between 25 and 40 years old in good health.

The CDR3 sequence: CASSAGDNTDTQYF. As DNA, the CDR3 is TGCGCCAGCAGCGCCGGCGACAACACAGATACGCAGTATTTT. The chain combines TRBV5-1 with TRBJ2-3; D unresolved. The V gene lost 4 bases and the J gene lost 2 bases, with 11 bases spanning the gap. Germline-derived CDR1 and CDR2 are SGHRS and YFSETQ. The CDR3 loop spans 14 amino acids.